The table lists the clone carrying this T cell receptor beta chain with a few counts. The data were taken from a study of T-cell reconstitution after alpha-beta-depleted transplantation in children. Unique molecular identifiers were incorporated into the prepared TCRbeta library. TCRdb re-called the PCR reads through MiXCR, storing one row per CDR3 protein. The repertoire has some 130,000 distinct CDR3 sequences, about a tenth of them found once; the top ten carry 24%. Trimming cost V 7 bases and J 2 bases, with 16 bases left between them. This CDR3 spans 14 amino acids. Germline CDR1 and CDR2: DFQATT and SNEGSKA (reference sequence).

The source is a girl under three years old who had a stem cell transplant for combined immunodeficiency, so the T cells may come from the graft donor. The chain links TRBV20-1 to TRBJ2-3, with D possibly matching TRBD1 (6 bases). The sample was PBMCs, mostly from graft donor cells, taken 180 days after TCRalphabeta/CD19-depleted stem cell transplant. CDR3 residues: CSVAQGKFTDTQYF. The CDR3 DNA reads TGCAGTGTAGCCCAGGGGAAGTTCACAGATACGCAGTATTTT.